This T cell receptor (beta chain) was identified in a study of T cell repertoires in cytomegalovirus infection. Across the study: Matching HLA type, along with CMV infection, was indicated by public TCR beta signatures.

The study's findings and limits: CMV-specific TCR beta clonotypes restricted by HLA-C dominated the ex vivo response. Summed public TCR beta family frequency identified CMV carriers bearing the relevant HLA.

TCRdb reprocessed the reads with MiXCR, giving one entry per CDR3 protein. There are around 440,000 distinct CDR3 sequences in the sample; around 11% occur only once, and roughly 10% lies in the top ten. The CDR3 spans 14 residues. Germline loops: CDR1 MDHEN, CDR2 SYDVKM. This clonotype was observed once. What it binds is unknown. This may stem from a read error, because a much larger clone lies one nucleotide away. The chain employs TRBV28 and TRBJ2-1; 7 nucleotides align to TRBD1. The sequence derives from a human donor in good health (CMV status not recorded). Some clones in this sample may be carry-over from other donors' samples. The sequencing input was PBMCs. The CDR3 loop is CAISLPDRAHEQFF. DNA of the CDR3: TGTGCCATCAGTCTCCCTGACAGGGCCCATGAGCAGTTCTTC.